This section outlines one T cell receptor beta chain sequence together with its context. This sample is drawn from a study of control samples from healthy donors and cancer patients. The CDR3 consists of 14 residues. The germline V gene encodes CDR1 MGHRA and CDR2 YSYEKL. Deletions cut 4 bases from V and 2 bases from J, with 11 bases between. Assay used: immunoSEQ multiplex PCR; TCRdb lists only in-frame clones, some missing. The repertoire consists of about 130,000 clones, with roughly 92% occurring once and the leading ten covering 4.5% to 7%. The specimen was blood. The TCR was taken from a man aged 18 to 30 in good health. This chain joins TRBV4-1 and TRBJ2-5, with a weak D call TRBD2 (6 bases). The CDR3 nucleotides are TGCGCCAGCAGCCGCCCTGGGGGGCAAGAGACCCAGTACTTC. Translated: CASSRPGGQETQYF.